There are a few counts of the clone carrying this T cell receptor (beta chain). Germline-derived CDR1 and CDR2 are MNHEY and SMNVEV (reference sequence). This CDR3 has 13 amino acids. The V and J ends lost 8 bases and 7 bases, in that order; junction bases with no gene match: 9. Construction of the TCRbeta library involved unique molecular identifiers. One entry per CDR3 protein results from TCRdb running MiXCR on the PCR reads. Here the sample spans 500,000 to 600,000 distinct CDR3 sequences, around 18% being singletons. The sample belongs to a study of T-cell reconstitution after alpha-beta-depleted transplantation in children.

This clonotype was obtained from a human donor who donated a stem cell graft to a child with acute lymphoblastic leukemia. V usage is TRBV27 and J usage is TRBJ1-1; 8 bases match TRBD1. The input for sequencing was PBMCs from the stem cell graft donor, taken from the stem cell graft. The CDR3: CASGPGGAGEAFF. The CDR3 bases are TGTGCCAGCGGACCAGGGGGCGCGGGTGAAGCTTTCTTT.